This T cell receptor beta chain is drawn from a study of T-cell reconstitution after alpha-beta-depleted transplantation in children. Molecular barcoding with unique molecular identifiers was used for the TCRbeta library. TCRdb redid the calling of the PCR reads with MiXCR, one entry per CDR3 protein. The sample has roughly 590,000 distinct CDR3 sequences, around 16% seen once; the top ten hold 0.9% to 1.2%. The CDR3 loop spans 17 amino acids. The germline gives CDR1 DFQATT, CDR2 SNEGSKA (reference sequence). The sequence came from a human donor who donated a stem cell graft to a child with acute myeloid leukemia. The sample in question was PBMCs from the stem cell graft donor, obtained from the stem cell graft. The gene calls are TRBV20-1 and TRBJ2-4; the match to TRBD1 covers 8 bases. CDR3 DNA sequence: TGCAGCGCCCCACGGGACAGGCAATTATTAGCCAAAAACATTCAGTACTTC. Translation gives CSAPRDRQLLAKNIQYF.